A selection of T cell receptor beta chains follows, all from one sample in a study of blood T cell repertoires in COVID-19. Sequencing was performed with immunoSEQ multiplex PCR; in TCRdb, only in-frame clones are kept and a portion is missing. The sample contains more than 95,000 clones, roughly 80% of which appear only once. Sequencing used peripheral blood. The receptors stem from a woman of 80 years or more with active or convalescent COVID-19. The CDR3 runs from the conserved cysteine through the conserved F or W. A D gene is named only where the DNA matches it firmly. Clone size, where shown, is once, few, many, or a class for clones that have expanded.

j_call,clone_size,d_call,v_call,cdr3_nt,cdr3_aa
TRBJ1-1,.,.,TRBV12-3/TRBV12-4,TGTGCCAGCATCGGACAACTCGGCACTGAAGCTTTCTTT,CASIGQLGTEAFF
TRBJ1-3,.,TRBD1,TRBV11-2,TGTGCCAGCAGCTTCCGGGACAGGGGTTCTGGAAACACCATATATTTT,CASSFRDRGSGNTIYF
TRBJ1-4,.,.,TRBV25-1,TGTGCCAGCAGTGAACAGGGGAGTCGGGTCGAAAAACTGTTTTTT,CASSEQGSRVEKLFF
TRBJ1-5,.,.,TRBV28,TGTGCCAGCAGTTTTTTGGGGAAGGGGGATAGCAATCAGCCCCAGCATTTT,CASSFLGKGDSNQPQHF
TRBJ2-7,.,TRBD2,TRBV4-3,TGCGCCAGCAGCCAAGGGGAACCGGGACTAGCGGGAGGCCCACACTACGAGCAGTACTTC,CASSQGEPGLAGGPHYEQYF
TRBJ2-1,.,TRBD2,TRBV7-7,TGTGCTAGCAGCCCCGAGAATCGGGGGGGCACTGAGCAGTTCTTC,CASSPENRGGTEQFF
TRBJ1-6,many,TRBD1,TRBV30,TGTGCCTGGAAAGCTGGACAGGGTGTTTCACCCCTCCACTTT,CAWKAGQGVSPLHF
TRBJ1-1,.,.,TRBV5-4,TGTGCCAGCAGCTTGGTTGCGACAGTGAACACTGAAGCTTTCTTT,CASSLVATVNTEAFF
TRBJ1-6,.,.,TRBV12-3/TRBV12-4,TGTGCCAGCAGTAGGGGGGGATCACCCCTCCACTTT,CASSRGGSPLHF
TRBJ1-1,.,TRBD1,TRBV29-1,TGCAGCGCCAAGACAGGGGACACTGAAGCTTTCTTT,CSAKTGDTEAFF
TRBJ2-5,.,.,TRBV4-1,TGCGCCAGCAGCCAAGATATCACTGAACCCCAAGAGACCCAGTACTTC,CASSQDITEPQETQYF